These 6 T cell receptor beta chains were all obtained from the same sample, sequenced in a study of T cells in Graves' hyperthyroidism and ophthalmopathy (dated by TCRdb to the late 2010s). Libraries were prepared through multiplex PCR. TCRdb shows the sequencer as Illumina HiSeq 2000. TCR beta CDR3 regions were amplified from RNA transcripts. The first round of RT-PCR for the TCR CDR3 was performed with the HTBI primer set and the Qiagen OneStep RT-PCR kit. TCRdb reworked the public reads: Q25 trimming with fastp, MiXCR clone assembly, productive beta chains retained. Rows merge per CDR3 protein into single entries with the most common DNA and genes. In all, the sample holds approximately 430,000 distinct CDR3 sequences, and about 15% of those were seen once. The ten biggest clones cover around 14% of the sample. The sequencing sample was made of blood. These receptors all come from a man younger than 30 with Graves' ophthalmopathy.

This clonotype was detected many times. This chain joins TRBV3-1 and TRBJ2-5; D unresolved. The V gene lost 1 base and the J gene lost 2 bases, with 8 bases spanning the gap. Germline lookup yields CDR1 LGHDT and CDR2 YNNKEL (reference sequence). This CDR3 contains 14 residues. CDR3 sequence (DNA): TGTGCCAGCAGCCAAGGCGTGTTACAAGAGACCCAGTACTTC. Its translation: CASSQGVLQETQYF.

The chain couples TRBV15 to TRBJ1-2; D gene uncertain. Deletions cut 0 bases from V and 2 bases from J, with 7 bases between. Germline V gives CDR1 LNHNV, CDR2 YYDKDF (reference sequence). The CDR3 sequence is 14 residues long. The CDR3 loop reads CATSRDPGNYGYTF. CDR3 sequence (DNA): TGTGCCACCAGCAGAGATCCCGGGAACTATGGCTACACCTTC.

As to this clonotype: A much larger clone differs by one base, so this may be a read error. The chain employs TRBV2 and TRBJ2-5, with D possibly being TRBD1 (6 bases). The germline V gene encodes CDR1 SNHLY and CDR2 FYNNEI. The length of the CDR3 is 15 residues. CDR3 sequence reads: CASTGPFGGQEIQYF. CDR3 bases: TGTGCCAGCACCGGCCCTTTTGGGGGCCAAGAGATCCAGTACTTC.

This clonotype was seen at least ten times. This chain links TRBV20-1 with TRBJ1-3; 10 bases agree with TRBD1. CDR3 size: 18 residues. Trimming took 6 bases from V and 0 from J; bases not matched to a gene: 14. In germline, CDR1 is DFQATT, CDR2 SNEGSKA (reference sequence). The CDR3 bases are TGCAGTGCCGCATCCGGGACAGGGGTCACGATCTCTGGAAACACCATATATTTT. Translated, it gives CSAASGTGVTISGNTIYF.

This clonotype came up many times. The chain recombines TRBV19 with TRBJ2-2; TRBD1 is a possible D gene (6 bases). Germline assignment: CDR1 LNHDA and CDR2 SQIVND (reference sequence). The CDR3 runs 15 residues. V gave up 3 bases and J gave up 8 bases, with 16 bases separating them. CDR3 in amino acids: CASSILQGTPGELFF. The CDR3 DNA reads TGTGCCAGTAGTATCTTACAGGGAACACCGGGGGAGCTGTTTTTT.

This clonotype has a count of ten or more. The chain combines TRBV6-1 with TRBJ2-3; TRBD1 matches 11 bases. This CDR3 is built from 21 residues. V was pared by 6 bases and J by 4 bases, with 24 bases of the junction left unmatched. Germline V gives CDR1 MNHNS, CDR2 SASEGT. The CDR3 protein is CASRGQGGPVKAGGMADTQYF. CDR3 nucleotides: TGTGCCAGCAGGGGACAGGGGGGCCCTGTGAAAGCGGGAGGTATGGCAGATACGCAGTATTTT.